The TCR beta chain described here comes from a study of blood T cell repertoires in COVID-19. Cohorts were assigned according to the clinical history that participants reported. Under the authors' procedure: From reference gene primer amplification, estimates of nucleated cell counts were derived. Repertoires were generated with immunoSEQ multiplex PCR, while TCRdb's copy carries only in-frame clones and drops some. V, J and clone size derive from that table, while D and trimming were established from the DNA sequence. The table lists about 200,000 clones, around 82% of them singletons, with approximately 12% in the top ten. CDR3 length: 17 residues.

The TCR originated in a man aged 40-49 years who had recovered from COVID-19. The chain recombines TRBV21-1 with TRBJ2-3; the listed D gene, TRBD2, was not tested against the DNA. TRBV21-1 is designated a pseudogene. Sequencing used PBMCs or T cells enriched from blood (not recorded which). DNA of the CDR3: TGTGCCAGCAGTAAGTCCGTGGTTGCGCCCGCTGTTGATACGCAGTATTTT. Translation gives CASSKSVVAPAVDTQYF.